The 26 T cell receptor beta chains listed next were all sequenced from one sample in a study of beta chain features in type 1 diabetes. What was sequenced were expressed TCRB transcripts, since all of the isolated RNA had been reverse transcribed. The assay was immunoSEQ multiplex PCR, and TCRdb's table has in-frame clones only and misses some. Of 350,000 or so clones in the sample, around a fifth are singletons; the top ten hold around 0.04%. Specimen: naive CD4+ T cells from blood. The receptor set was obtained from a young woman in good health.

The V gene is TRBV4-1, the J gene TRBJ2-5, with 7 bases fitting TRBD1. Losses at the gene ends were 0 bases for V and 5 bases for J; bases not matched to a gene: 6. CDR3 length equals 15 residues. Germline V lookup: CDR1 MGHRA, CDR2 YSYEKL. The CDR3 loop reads CASSQEEQGWETQYF. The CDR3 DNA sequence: TGCGCCAGCAGCCAAGAGGAACAGGGGTGGGAGACCCAGTACTTC.

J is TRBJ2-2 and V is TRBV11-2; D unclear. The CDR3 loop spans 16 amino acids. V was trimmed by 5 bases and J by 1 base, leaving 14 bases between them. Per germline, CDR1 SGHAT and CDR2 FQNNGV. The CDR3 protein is CASSTLRRKNTGELFF. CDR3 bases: TGTGCCAGCAGCACCTTGAGGAGAAAGAACACCGGGGAGCTGTTTTTT. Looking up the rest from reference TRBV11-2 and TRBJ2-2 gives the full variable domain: EAGVAQSPRYKIIEKRQSVAFWCNPISGHATLYWYQQILGQGPKLLIQFQNNGVVDDSQLPKDRFSAERLKGVDSTLKIQPAKLEDSAVYLCASSTLRRKNTGELFFGEGSRLTVL.

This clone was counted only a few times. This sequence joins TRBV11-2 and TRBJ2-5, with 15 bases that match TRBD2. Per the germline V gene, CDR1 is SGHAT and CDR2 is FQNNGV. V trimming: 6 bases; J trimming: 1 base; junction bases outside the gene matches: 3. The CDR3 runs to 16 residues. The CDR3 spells CASRGLAGGFQETQYF. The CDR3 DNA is TGTGCCAGCAGAGGACTAGCGGGGGGGTTCCAAGAGACCCAGTACTTC. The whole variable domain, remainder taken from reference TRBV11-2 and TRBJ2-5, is EAGVAQSPRYKIIEKRQSVAFWCNPISGHATLYWYQQILGQGPKLLIQFQNNGVVDDSQLPKDRFSAERLKGVDSTLKIQPAKLEDSAVYLCASRGLAGGFQETQYFGPGTRLLVL.

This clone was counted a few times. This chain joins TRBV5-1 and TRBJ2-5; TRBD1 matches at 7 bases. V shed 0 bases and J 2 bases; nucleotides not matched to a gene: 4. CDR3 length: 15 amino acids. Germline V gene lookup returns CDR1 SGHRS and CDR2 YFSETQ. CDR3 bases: TGCGCCAGCAGCTTGGGTGGGACAGCACAAGAGACCCAGTACTTC. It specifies CASSLGGTAQETQYF.

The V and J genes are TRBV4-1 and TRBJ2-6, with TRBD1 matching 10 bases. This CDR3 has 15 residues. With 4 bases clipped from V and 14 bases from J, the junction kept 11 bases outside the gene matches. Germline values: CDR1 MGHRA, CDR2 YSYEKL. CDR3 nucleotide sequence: TGCGCCAGCAGCCGCCTCTGGGGACAGGGGTTGATCCTGACTTTC. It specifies CASSRLWGQGLILTF.

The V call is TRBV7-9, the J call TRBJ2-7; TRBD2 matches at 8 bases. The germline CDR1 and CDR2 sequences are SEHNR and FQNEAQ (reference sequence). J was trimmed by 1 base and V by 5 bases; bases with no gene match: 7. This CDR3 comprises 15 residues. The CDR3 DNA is TGTGCCAGCAGCCTACTAGCGGCCGCATCCTACGAGCAGTACTTC. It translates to CASSLLAAASYEQYF. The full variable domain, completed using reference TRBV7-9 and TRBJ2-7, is DTGVSQNPRHKITKRGQNVTFRCDPISEHNRLYWYRQTLGQGPEFLTYFQNEAQLEKSRLLSDRFSAERPKGSFSTLEIQRTEQGDSAMYLCASSLLAAASYEQYFGPGTRLTVT.

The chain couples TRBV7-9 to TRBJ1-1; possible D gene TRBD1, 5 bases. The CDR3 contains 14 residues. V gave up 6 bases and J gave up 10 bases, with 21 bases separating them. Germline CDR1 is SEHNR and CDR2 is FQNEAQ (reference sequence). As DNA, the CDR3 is TGTGCCAGCAGTTTGTCAGGGCAGGGAAAGAGAGCTTTCTTT. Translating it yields CASSLSGQGKRAFF.

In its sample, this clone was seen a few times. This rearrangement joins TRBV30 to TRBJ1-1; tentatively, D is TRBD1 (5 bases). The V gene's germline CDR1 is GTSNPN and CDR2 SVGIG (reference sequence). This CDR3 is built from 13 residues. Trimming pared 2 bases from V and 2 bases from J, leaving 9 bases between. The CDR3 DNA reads TGTGCCTGGAGTAGGGACTCCAACACTGAAGCTTTCTTT. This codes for CAWSRDSNTEAFF.

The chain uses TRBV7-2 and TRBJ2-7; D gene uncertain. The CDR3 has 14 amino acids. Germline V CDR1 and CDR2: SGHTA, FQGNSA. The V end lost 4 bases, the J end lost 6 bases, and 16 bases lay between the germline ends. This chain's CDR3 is CASSSTTPFFEQYF. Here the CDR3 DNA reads TGTGCCAGCAGCTCAACAACACCCTTTTTCGAGCAGTACTTC.

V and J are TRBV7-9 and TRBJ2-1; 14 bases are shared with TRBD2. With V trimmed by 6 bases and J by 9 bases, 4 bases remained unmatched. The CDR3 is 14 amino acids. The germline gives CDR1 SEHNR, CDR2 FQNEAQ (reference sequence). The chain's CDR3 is CASRRGTSGSEQFF. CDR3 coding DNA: TGTGCCAGCAGGAGAGGGACTAGCGGGAGTGAGCAGTTCTTC.

As DNA, the CDR3 is TGCGCCAGAACTTCGGGACAGGTCCGTGGTGAGCAGTACTTC. It codes for CARTSGQVRGEQYF. This chain connects TRBV23-1 to TRBJ2-7; 8 bases map to TRBD1. TRBV23-1 is an ORF for which the function is uncertain. J lost 7 bases, V lost 9 bases, and 14 bases had no gene match. This CDR3 is 14 amino acids long.

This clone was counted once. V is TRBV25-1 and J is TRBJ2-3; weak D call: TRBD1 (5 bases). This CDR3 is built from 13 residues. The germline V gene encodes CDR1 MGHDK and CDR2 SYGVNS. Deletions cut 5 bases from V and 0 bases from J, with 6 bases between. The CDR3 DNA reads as TGTGCCAGCAGTCCAGGGAGCACAGATACGCAGTATTTT. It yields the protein CASSPGSTDTQYF.

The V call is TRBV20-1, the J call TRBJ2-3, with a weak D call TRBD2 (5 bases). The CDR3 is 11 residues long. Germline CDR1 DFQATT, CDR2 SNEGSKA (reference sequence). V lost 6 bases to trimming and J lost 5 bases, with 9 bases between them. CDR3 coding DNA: TGCAGTGCCACCGGAGGAGATACGCAGTATTTT. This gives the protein CSATGGDTQYF.

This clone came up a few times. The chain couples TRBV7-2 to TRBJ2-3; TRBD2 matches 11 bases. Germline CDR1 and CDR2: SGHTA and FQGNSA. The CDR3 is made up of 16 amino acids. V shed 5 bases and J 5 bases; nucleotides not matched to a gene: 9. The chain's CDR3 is CASSPRVAGGLDTQYF. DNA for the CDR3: TGTGCCAGCAGCCCAAGGGTAGCGGGGGGGCTAGATACGCAGTATTTT. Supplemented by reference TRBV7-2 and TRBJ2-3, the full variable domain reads GAGVSQSPSNKVTEKGKDVELRCDPISGHTALYWYRQSLGQGLEFLIYFQGNSAPDKSGLPSDRFSAERTGGSVSTLTIQRTQQEDSAVYLCASSPRVAGGLDTQYFGPGTRLTVL.

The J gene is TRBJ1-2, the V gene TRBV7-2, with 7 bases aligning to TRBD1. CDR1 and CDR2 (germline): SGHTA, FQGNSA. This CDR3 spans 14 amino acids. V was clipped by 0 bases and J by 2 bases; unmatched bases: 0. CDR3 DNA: TGTGCCAGCAGCTTAGCAGGGGGCAACTATGGCTACACCTTC. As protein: CASSLAGGNYGYTF.

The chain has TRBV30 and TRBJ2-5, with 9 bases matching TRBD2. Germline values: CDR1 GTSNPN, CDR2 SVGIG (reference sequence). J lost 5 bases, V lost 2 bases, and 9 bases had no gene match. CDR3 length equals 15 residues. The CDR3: CAWSLAGGPRETQYF. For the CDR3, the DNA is TGTGCCTGGAGTCTGGCGGGAGGGCCTCGGGAGACCCAGTACTTC.

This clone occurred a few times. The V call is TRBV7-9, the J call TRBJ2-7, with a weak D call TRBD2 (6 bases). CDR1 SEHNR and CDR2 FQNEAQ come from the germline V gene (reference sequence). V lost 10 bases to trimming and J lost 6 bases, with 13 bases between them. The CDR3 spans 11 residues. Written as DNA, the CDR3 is TGTGCCACTGCCTCGGGAGCCGAGCAGTACTTC. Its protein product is CATASGAEQYF.

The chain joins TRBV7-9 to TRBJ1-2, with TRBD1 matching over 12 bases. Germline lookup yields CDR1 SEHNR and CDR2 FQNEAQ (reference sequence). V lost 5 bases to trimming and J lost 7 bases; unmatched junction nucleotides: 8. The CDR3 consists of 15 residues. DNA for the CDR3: TGTGCCAGCAGCGGAGGGACAGGGGGCCGAGTTGGCTACACCTTC. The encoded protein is CASSGGTGGRVGYTF.

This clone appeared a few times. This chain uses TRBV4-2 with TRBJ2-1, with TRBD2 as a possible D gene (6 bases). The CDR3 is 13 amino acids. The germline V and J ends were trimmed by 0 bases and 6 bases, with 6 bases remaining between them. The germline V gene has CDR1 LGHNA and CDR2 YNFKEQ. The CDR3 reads CASSQEGGNEQFF. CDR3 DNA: TGTGCCAGCAGCCAAGAGGGGGGCAATGAGCAGTTCTTC.

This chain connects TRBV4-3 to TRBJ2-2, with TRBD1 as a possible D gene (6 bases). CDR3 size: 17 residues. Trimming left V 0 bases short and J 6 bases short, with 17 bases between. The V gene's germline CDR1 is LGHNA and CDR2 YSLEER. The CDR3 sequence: CASSQDGGKGWSGELFF. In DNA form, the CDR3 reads TGCGCCAGCAGCCAAGATGGGGGCAAGGGATGGTCCGGGGAGCTGTTTTTT.

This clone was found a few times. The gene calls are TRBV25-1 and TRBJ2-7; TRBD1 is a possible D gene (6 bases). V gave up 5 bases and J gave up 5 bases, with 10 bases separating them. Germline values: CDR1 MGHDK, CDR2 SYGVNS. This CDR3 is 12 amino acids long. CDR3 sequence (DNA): TGTGCCAGCAGTTCAGGGGAACACGAGCAGTACTTC. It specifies CASSSGEHEQYF.

CDR3 in amino acids: CASSWGGETQYF. The CDR3 DNA reads TGTGCCAGCAGCTGGGGGGGGGAGACCCAGTACTTC. The chain links TRBV5-6 to TRBJ2-5, with 7 bases matching TRBD2. V was clipped by 3 bases and J by 5 bases; unmatched bases: 1. This CDR3 has 12 residues. Germline loops: CDR1 SGHDT, CDR2 YYEEEE.

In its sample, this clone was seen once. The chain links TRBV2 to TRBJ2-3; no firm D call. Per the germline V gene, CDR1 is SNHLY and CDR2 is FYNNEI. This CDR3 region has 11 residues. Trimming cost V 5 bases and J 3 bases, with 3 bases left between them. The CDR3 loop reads CASSTTDTQYF. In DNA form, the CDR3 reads TGTGCCAGCAGTACAACAGATACGCAGTATTTT.

CDR3 sequence (DNA): TGTGCCAGCACTCGGACAGGGGGCGTCCTGACTTTC. As protein: CASTRTGGVLTF. This chain joins TRBV5-6 and TRBJ2-6, with TRBD1 matching 10 bases. The CDR3 has 12 residues. Germline V gene data show CDR1 as SGHDT and CDR2 as YYEEEE. Trimming at V came to 6 bases and at J to 12 bases, leaving 3 bases not matched to a gene. The variable domain in full, completed from reference TRBV5-6 and TRBJ2-6, reads DAGVTQSPTHLIKTRGQQVTLRCSPKSGHDTVSWYQQALGQGPQFIFQYYEEEERQRGNFPDRFSGHQFPNYSSELNVNALLLGDSALYLCASTRTGGVLTFGAGSRLTVL.

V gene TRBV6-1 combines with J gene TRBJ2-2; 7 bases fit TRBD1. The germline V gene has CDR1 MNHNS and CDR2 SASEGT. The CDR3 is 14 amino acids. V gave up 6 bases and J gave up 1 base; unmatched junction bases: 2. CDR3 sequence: CASRGTVNTGELFF. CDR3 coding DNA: TGTGCCAGCAGGGGGACAGTGAACACCGGGGAGCTGTTTTTT.

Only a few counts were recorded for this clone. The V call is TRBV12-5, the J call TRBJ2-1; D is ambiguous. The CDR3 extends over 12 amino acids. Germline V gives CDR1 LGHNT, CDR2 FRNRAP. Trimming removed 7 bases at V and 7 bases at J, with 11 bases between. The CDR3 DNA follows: TGTGCTAGTGCCCCGGAGTATAATGAGCAGTTCTTC. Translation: CASAPEYNEQFF.